What follows are 18 T cell receptor beta chains derived from one specimen sequenced in a study of T cell repertoires in cytomegalovirus infection (dated by TCRdb to between 2019 and 2020). The run used an Illumina HiSeq 1500. In TCRdb, the public reads were trimmed at Q25 with fastp and aligned with MiXCR, with productive beta chains retained. Each CDR3 protein gets just one entry, which takes the most common genes and DNA from the rows behind it. For this sample there are about 320,000 distinct CDR3 sequences; 9% to 9.5% appear just once. The leading ten clones occupy approximately 4.5% of the sample. Source material: PBMCs. These receptors were obtained from a human donor in good health (CMV status not recorded). Some clones in this sample may be carry-over from other donors' samples.

The sample holds many counts of this clonotype. The chain uses TRBV20-1 and TRBJ2-7; D remains unclear. V lost 3 bases and J lost 4, with 4 bases in between. The length of the CDR3 is 10 residues. In germline, CDR1 is DFQATT, CDR2 SNEGSKA (reference sequence). The CDR3 bases are TGCAGTGCTAGGGAGTACGAGCAGTACTTC. Its protein product is CSAREYEQYF.

In its sample, this clonotype was seen many times. The gene calls are TRBV12-3 or TRBV12-4 and TRBJ2-7; perhaps D is TRBD1 or TRBD2 (5 bases each). The V end lost 4 bases, the J end lost 2 bases, and 15 bases lay between the germline ends. The CDR3 sequence is 15 residues long. The CDR3 spells CASSWTRGGTYEQYF. The CDR3 bases are TGTGCCAGCAGTTGGACCCGGGGCGGTACCTACGAGCAGTACTTC.

This clonotype was detected a few times. The V call is TRBV28, the J call TRBJ1-5; D remains unclear. V lost 2 bases to trimming and J lost 14 bases, with 13 bases between them. Germline V lookup: CDR1 MDHEN, CDR2 SYDVKM. CDR3 length: 12 residues. CDR3 nucleotides: TGTGCCAGCAGTTTAGTCAGCGGCCGTAAGCATTTT. Its protein is CASSLVSGRKHF.

CDR3 nucleotides: TGTGCCAGCAGTTCCTATTTGAGAAATGAAAAACTGTTTTTT. This gives the protein CASSSYLRNEKLFF. The genes are TRBV28 and TRBJ1-4; D remains ambiguous. Trimming pared 4 bases from V and 5 bases from J, leaving 11 bases between. The CDR3 is 14 residues long. CDR1 and CDR2 (germline): MDHEN, SYDVKM. Drawing the rest from reference TRBV28 and TRBJ1-4, the complete variable domain is DVKVTQSSRYLVKRTGEKVFLECVQDMDHENMFWYRQDPGLGLRLIYFSYDVKMKEKGDIPEGYSVSREKKERFSLILESASTNQTSMYLCASSSYLRNEKLFFGSGTQLSVL.

This clonotype was picked up many times. The chain is built from TRBV20-1 and TRBJ1-1; D unresolved. This CDR3 contains 16 residues. V was trimmed by 0 bases and J by 2 bases, leaving 16 bases between them. From germline, CDR1 is DFQATT and CDR2 SNEGSKA (reference sequence). The CDR3 sequence: CSARDRGLTRNTEAFF. The CDR3 DNA reads TGCAGTGCTAGAGATAGAGGACTCACACGAAACACTGAAGCTTTCTTT.

Only a few counts were recorded for this clonotype. The rearrangement links TRBV6-2 or TRBV6-3 to TRBJ2-1, with 10 bases matching TRBD1. The CDR3 consists of 15 residues. Germline lookup yields CDR1 MNHEY and CDR2 SVGEGT. V lost 10 bases to trimming and J lost 6 bases; unmatched junction nucleotides: 12. The CDR3 sequence is CAIAAGTGVSNEQFF. The CDR3 DNA is TGTGCCATTGCGGCCGGGACAGGGGTCTCCAATGAGCAGTTCTTC.

This clonotype was counted only a few times. V gene TRBV20-1 combines with J gene TRBJ2-3, with 7 bases aligning to TRBD2. V lost 6 bases to trimming and J lost 5 bases; unmatched junction nucleotides: 14. The CDR3 extends over 15 amino acids. Germline V CDR1 and CDR2: DFQATT, SNEGSKA (reference sequence). In DNA form, the CDR3 reads TGCAGTGCCAGCCGGGGCGGGGGTGTGATAGATACGCAGTATTTT. Its protein product is CSASRGGGVIDTQYF.

V is TRBV20-1 and J is TRBJ2-1, with a tentative D call TRBD2 (5 bases). V lost 3 bases to trimming and J lost 9 bases, with 18 bases between them. The germline CDR1 and CDR2 sequences are DFQATT and SNEGSKA (reference sequence). The CDR3 sequence is 14 residues long. The CDR3 DNA sequence: TGCAGTGCTAGTTTCCTTTCCGGGGTAGGTGAGCAGTTCTTC. This encodes CSASFLSGVGEQFF.

This clonotype was observed many times. The J gene is TRBJ1-2, the V gene TRBV7-2; D is unclear. The CDR3 contains 14 residues. Trimming took off 5 bases at V and 0 bases at J, with 10 bases between the two ends. Germline loops: CDR1 SGHTA, CDR2 FQGNSA. CDR3 loop: CASSPYSANYGYTF. CDR3 coding DNA: TGTGCCAGCAGCCCTTATAGTGCTAACTATGGCTACACCTTC.

In its sample, this clonotype was seen many times. The chain couples TRBV6-2 or TRBV6-3 to TRBJ1-1, with D possibly being TRBD1 (5 bases). Trimming cost V 2 bases and J 0 bases, with 10 bases left between them. The CDR3 covers 15 residues. Germline V gives CDR1 MNHEY, CDR2 SVGEGT. Here the CDR3 DNA reads TGTGCCAGCAGTTACCGGGGACCGATGAACACTGAAGCTTTCTTT. Translated: CASSYRGPMNTEAFF.

Concerning this clonotype: One end of the junction varies from germline; a read error may be responsible. The chain combines TRBV11-2 with TRBJ1-1; D call uncertain. Germline CDR1 SGHAT, CDR2 FQNNGV. The CDR3 extends over 12 amino acids. CDR3 loop: CASSGSAQLYLF. The CDR3 nucleotides are TGTGCCAGCAGCGGCAGCGCTCAATTGTATCTCTTT.

Ten or more counts support this clonotype. The chain carries TRBV12-3 or TRBV12-4 and TRBJ1-3; D unresolved. Trimming stripped 6 bases from V and 0 bases from J, with 12 bases between. CDR3 length: 15 residues. The DNA for the CDR3 is TGTGCCAGCAGACCGCCCTTCTACTCTGGAAACACCATATATTTT. Residues: CASRPPFYSGNTIYF.

This clonotype was found many times. This chain joins TRBV7-2 and TRBJ2-7; unclear D gene. Germline loops: CDR1 SGHTA, CDR2 FQGNSA. Trimming pared 3 bases from V and 2 bases from J, leaving 8 bases between. The CDR3 has 13 residues. The CDR3, as DNA: TGTGCCAGCAGCTTGGCCCCCCCCTACGAGCAGTACTTC. Its translation is CASSLAPPYEQYF.

Only a few counts were recorded for this clonotype. CDR3: CASSMDLAAPPTDTQYF. CDR3 coding DNA: TGTGCCAGCAGCATGGATCTAGCGGCCCCCCCCACAGATACGCAGTATTTT. The chain carries TRBV7-2 and TRBJ2-3, with 7 bases lining up with TRBD2. The V segment lost 5 bases and the J segment 2 bases; nucleotides outside the gene matches: 13. Germline V lookup: CDR1 SGHTA, CDR2 FQGNSA. The CDR3 length is 17 residues.

This clonotype has a count of ten or more. CDR3 residues: CASSIGQGASPLHF. The CDR3 DNA sequence: TGTGCCAGCAGCATCGGACAGGGGGCCTCACCCCTCCACTTT. V is TRBV7-2 and J is TRBJ1-6; 11 nucleotides line up with TRBD1. The CDR3 consists of 14 residues. Germline V gene sequence: CDR1 SGHTA, CDR2 FQGNSA. With 5 bases clipped from V and 10 bases from J, the junction kept 4 bases outside the gene matches.

This rearrangement joins TRBV7-4 to TRBJ1-4, with D possibly being TRBD1 (6 bases). This CDR3 comprises 14 residues. CDR1 SGHVT and CDR2 SQSDAQ come from the germline V gene. The CDR3 region has the DNA TGTGCTTCAACGTGGGGGCGCGGGGGTGAAAAACTGTTTTTT. Translated, it gives CASTWGRGGEKLFF. Full variable domain (remainder filled in from reference TRBV7-4 and TRBJ1-4): GAGVSQSPRYKVAKRGRDVALRCDSISGHVTLYWYRQTLGQGSEVLTYSQSDAQRDKSGRPSGRFSAERPERSVSTLKIQRTEQGDSAVYLCASTWGRGGEKLFFGSGTQLSVL.

With regard to this clonotype: A much larger clone sits a single nucleotide away, making a read error possible. The chain combines TRBV27 with TRBJ2-1, with D perhaps TRBD2 (5 bases). This CDR3 is 15 amino acids long. Trimming removed 5 bases from V and 10 bases from J, with 21 bases in between. Germline V gene lookup returns CDR1 MNHEY and CDR2 SMNVEV (reference sequence). The CDR3 region is CASSLDYFGVKEQFF. CDR3 in DNA: TGTGCCAGCAGTCTTGACTACTTTGGAGTGAAAGAGCAGTTCTTC.

This chain links TRBV11-3 with TRBJ1-1; 7 bases are a match to TRBD1. The CDR3 length is 15 residues. Germline V gene data show CDR1 as SGHNT and CDR2 as YENEEA. J lost 3 bases, V lost 1 base, and 5 bases had no gene match. The CDR3 spells CASSLGRGQYTEAFF. DNA of the CDR3: TGTGCCAGCAGCTTAGGCCGGGGACAGTACACTGAAGCTTTCTTT.